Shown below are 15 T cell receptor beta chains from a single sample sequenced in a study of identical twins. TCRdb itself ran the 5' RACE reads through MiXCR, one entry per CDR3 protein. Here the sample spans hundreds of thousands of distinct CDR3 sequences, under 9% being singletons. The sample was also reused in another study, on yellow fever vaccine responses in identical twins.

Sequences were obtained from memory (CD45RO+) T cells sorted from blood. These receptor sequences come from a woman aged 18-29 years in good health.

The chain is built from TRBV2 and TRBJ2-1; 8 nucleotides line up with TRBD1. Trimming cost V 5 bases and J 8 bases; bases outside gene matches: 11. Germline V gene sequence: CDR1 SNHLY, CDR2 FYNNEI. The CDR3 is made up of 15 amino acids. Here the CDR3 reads CASSLQGVRSDEQFF. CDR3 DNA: TGTGCCAGCAGTTTACAGGGGGTGCGGAGCGATGAGCAGTTCTTC.

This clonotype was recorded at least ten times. The CDR3 region is CASSSRGLYGYTF. In nucleotides, the CDR3 is TGTGCCAGCAGTTCAAGGGGACTCTATGGCTACACCTTC. The chain uses TRBV12-3 or TRBV12-4 and TRBJ1-2; D is possibly TRBD1 (5 bases). Trimming stripped 4 bases from V and 4 bases from J, with 10 bases between. The CDR3 length is 13 residues.

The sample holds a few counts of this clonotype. CDR3 nucleotides: TGTGCCAGCAGTGAAACACAGGGGATAAGTCAGCCCCAGCATTTT. Residues: CASSETQGISQPQHF. The rearrangement joins TRBV2 to TRBJ1-5; 7 nucleotides line up with TRBD1. The CDR3 is 15 amino acids. Germline CDR1 and CDR2: SNHLY and FYNNEI. Unmatched junction bases numbered 7, after V lost 2 bases and J lost 6 bases.

CDR3 residues: CASSRWTGTGNSPLHF. CDR3 in DNA: TGTGCCAGCAGCCGATGGACCGGGACAGGGAATTCACCCCTCCACTTT. The genes are TRBV14 and TRBJ1-6; TRBD1 agrees at 9 bases. Unmatched junction bases numbered 8, after V lost 4 bases and J lost 7 bases. Germline V gene data show CDR1 as SGHDN and CDR2 as FVKESK. The CDR3 loop spans 16 amino acids. Variable domain in full (rest from reference TRBV14 and TRBJ1-6): EAGVTQFPSHSVIEKGQTVTLRCDPISGHDNLYWYRRVMGKEIKFLLHFVKESKQDESGMPNNRFLAERTGGTYSTLKVQPAELEDSGVYFCASSRWTGTGNSPLHFGNGTRLTVT.

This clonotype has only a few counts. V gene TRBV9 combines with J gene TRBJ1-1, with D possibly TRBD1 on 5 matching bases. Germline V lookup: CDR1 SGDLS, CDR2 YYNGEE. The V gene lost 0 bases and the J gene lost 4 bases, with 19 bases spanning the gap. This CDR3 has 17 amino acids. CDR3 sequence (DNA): TGTGCCAGCAGCGTAGCACCGTGGGGGGGGAAGGGCACTGAAGCTTTCTTT. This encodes CASSVAPWGGKGTEAFF. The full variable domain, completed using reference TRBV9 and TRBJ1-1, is DSGVTQTPKHLITATGQRVTLRCSPRSGDLSVYWYQQSLDQGLQFLIQYYNGEERAKGNILERFSAQQFPDLHSELNLSSLELGDSALYFCASSVAPWGGKGTEAFFGQGTRLTVV.

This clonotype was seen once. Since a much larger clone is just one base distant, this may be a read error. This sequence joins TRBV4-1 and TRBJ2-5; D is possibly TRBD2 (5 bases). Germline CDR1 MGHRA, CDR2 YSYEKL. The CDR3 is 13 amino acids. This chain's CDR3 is CASSGRSRETQHF. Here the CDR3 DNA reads TGCGCCAGCAGTGGCCGGAGTAGGGAGACCCAGCACTTC.

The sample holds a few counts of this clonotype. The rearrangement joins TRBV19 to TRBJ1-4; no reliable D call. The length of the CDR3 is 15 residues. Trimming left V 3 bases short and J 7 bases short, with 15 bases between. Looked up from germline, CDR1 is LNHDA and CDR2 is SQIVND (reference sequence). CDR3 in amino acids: CASSMAHTTSEKLFF. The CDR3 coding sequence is TGTGCCAGTAGTATGGCCCACACAACTTCTGAAAAACTGTTTTTT.

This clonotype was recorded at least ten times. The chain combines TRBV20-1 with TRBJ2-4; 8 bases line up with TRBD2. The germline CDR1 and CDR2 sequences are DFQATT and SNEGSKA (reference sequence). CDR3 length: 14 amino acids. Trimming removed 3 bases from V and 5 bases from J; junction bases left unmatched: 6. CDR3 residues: CSARTREGENIQYF. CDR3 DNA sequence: TGCAGTGCTAGGACCCGGGAGGGGGAAAACATTCAGTACTTC.

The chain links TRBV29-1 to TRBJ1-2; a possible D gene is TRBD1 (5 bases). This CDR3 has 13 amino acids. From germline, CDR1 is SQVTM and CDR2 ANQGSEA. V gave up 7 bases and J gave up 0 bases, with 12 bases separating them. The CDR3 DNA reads TGCAGCGCACCAGACAGCTCTAACTATGGCTACACCTTC. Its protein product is CSAPDSSNYGYTF.

CDR3 loop: CASSPWTSGSADTQYF. As DNA, the CDR3 is TGTGCCAGCAGTCCCTGGACTAGCGGGTCTGCAGATACGCAGTATTTT. The J gene is TRBJ2-3, the V gene TRBV25-1; 11 bases match TRBD2. V trimming: 5 bases; J trimming: 4 bases; junction bases outside the gene matches: 8. The CDR3 totals 16 residues. Germline V gives CDR1 MGHDK, CDR2 SYGVNS.

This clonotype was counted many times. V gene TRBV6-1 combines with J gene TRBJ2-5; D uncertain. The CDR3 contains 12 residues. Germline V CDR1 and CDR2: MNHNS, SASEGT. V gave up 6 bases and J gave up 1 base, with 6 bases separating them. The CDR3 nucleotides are TGTGCCAGCAGGGCCGGCCAAGAGACCCAGTACTTC. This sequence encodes CASRAGQETQYF.

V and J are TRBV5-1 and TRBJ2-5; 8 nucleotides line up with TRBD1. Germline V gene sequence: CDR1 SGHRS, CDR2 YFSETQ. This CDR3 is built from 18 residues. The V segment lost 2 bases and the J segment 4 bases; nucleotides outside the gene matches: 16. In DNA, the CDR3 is TGCGCCAGCAGCTTTCGACAGGGGTCCCTCATGCGCTCAGAGACCCAGTACTTC. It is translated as CASSFRQGSLMRSETQYF.

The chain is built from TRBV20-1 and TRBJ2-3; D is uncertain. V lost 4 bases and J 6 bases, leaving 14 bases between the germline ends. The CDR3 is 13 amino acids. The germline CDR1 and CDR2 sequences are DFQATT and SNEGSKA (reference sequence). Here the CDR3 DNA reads TGCAGTGCTACGGGTCCGTTTTTCGATACGCAGTATTTT. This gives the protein CSATGPFFDTQYF.

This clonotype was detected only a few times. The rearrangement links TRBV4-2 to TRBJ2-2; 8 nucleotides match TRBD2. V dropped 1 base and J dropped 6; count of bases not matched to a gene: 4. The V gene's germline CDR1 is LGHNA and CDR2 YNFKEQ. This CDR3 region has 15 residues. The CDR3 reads CASSQGGLAPGELFF. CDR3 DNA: TGTGCCAGCAGCCAAGGAGGACTAGCTCCCGGGGAGCTGTTTTTT.

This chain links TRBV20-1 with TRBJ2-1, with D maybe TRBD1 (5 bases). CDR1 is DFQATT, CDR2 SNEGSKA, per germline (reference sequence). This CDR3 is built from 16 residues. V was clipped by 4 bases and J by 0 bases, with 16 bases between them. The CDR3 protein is CSAISLGLGSYNEQFF. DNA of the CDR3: TGCAGTGCTATTTCTCTGGGGCTTGGCTCCTACAATGAGCAGTTCTTC.